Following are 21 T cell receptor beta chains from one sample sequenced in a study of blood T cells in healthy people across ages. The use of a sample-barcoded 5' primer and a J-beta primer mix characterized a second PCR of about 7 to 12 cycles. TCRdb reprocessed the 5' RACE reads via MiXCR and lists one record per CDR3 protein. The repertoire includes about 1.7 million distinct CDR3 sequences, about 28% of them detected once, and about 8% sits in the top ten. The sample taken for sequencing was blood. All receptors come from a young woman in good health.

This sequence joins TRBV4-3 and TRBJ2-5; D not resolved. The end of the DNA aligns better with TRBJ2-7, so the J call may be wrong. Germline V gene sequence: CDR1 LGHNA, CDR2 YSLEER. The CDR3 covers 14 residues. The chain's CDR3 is CASSQESYGNEQYF. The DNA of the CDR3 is TGCGCCAGCAGCCAAGAGTCATACGGTAACGAGCAGTACTTC.

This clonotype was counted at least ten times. The DNA for the CDR3 is TGTGCCAGCAGGCACCAGGGGGCCACTGAAGCTTTCTTT. It is translated as CASRHQGATEAFF. The chain combines TRBV6-5 with TRBJ1-1; 8 positions agree with TRBD1. The CDR3 sequence is 13 residues long. Germline trimming cut 6 bases from V and 4 bases from J; bases unmatched to any gene: 4. The germline CDR1 and CDR2 sequences are MNHEY and SVGAGI.

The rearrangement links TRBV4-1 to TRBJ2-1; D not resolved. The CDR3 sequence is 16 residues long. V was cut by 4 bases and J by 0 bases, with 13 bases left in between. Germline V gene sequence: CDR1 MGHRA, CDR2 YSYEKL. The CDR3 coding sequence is TGCGCCAGCAGCCCCCAGGCGGTGAGCTCCTACAATGAGCAGTTCTTC. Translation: CASSPQAVSSYNEQFF.

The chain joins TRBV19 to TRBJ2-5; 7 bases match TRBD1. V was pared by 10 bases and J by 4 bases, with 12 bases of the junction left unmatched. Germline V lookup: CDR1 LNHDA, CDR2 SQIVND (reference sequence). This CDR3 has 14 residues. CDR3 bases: TGTGCCACCTCGGACAGGAGTGATGGAGAGACCCAGTACTTC. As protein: CATSDRSDGETQYF.

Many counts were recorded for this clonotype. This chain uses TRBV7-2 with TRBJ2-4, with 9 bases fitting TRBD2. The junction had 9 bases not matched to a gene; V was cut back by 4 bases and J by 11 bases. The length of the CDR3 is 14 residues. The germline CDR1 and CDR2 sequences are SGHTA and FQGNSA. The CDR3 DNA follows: TGTGCCAGCAGCTCGGGACTAGCCGGTAGTCTTCAGTACTTC. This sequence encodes CASSSGLAGSLQYF.

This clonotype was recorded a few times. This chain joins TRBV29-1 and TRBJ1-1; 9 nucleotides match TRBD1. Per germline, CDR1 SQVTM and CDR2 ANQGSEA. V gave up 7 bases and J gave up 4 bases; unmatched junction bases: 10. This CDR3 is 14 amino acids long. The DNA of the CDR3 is TGCAGCGCTATGACAGGGGGTCCGGCCACTGAAGCTTTCTTT. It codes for CSAMTGGPATEAFF.

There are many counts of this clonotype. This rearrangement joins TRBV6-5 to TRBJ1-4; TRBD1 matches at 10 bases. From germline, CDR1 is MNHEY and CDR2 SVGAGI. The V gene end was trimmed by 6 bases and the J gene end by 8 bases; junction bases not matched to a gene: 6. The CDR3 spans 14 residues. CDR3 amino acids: CASSPGTGVEKLFF. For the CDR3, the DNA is TGTGCCAGCAGCCCCGGGACAGGGGTCGAAAAACTGTTTTTT.

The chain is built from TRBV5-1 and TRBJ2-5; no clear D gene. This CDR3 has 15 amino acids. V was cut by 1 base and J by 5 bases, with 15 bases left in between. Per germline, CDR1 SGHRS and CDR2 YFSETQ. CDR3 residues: CASSLTPTEGETQYF. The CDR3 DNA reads TGCGCCAGCAGCTTGACGCCCACTGAAGGGGAGACCCAGTACTTC.

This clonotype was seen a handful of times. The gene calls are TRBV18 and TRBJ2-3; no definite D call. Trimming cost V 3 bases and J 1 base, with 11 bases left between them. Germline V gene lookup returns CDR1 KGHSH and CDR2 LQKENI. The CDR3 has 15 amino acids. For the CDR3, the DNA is TGTGCCAGCTCACCGACCCAAGGGCGCACAGATACGCAGTATTTT. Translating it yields CASSPTQGRTDTQYF. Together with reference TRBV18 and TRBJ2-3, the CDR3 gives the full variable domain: NAGVMQNPRHLVRRRGQEARLRCSPMKGHSHVYWYRQLPEEGLKFMVYLQKENIIDESGMPKERFSAEFPKEGPSILRIQQVVRGDSAAYFCASSPTQGRTDTQYFGPGTRLTVL.

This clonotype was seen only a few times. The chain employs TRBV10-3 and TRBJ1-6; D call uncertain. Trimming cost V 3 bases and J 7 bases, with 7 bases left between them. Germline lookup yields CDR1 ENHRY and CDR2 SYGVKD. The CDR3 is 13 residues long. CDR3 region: CAISEEQNSPLHF. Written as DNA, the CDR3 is TGTGCCATCAGTGAAGAACAGAATTCACCCCTCCACTTT.

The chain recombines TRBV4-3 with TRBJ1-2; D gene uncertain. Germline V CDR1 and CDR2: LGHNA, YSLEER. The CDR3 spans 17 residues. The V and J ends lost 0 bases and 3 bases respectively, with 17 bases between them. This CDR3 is CASSQDPGGGQDYGYTF. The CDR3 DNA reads TGCGCCAGCAGCCAAGATCCAGGAGGTGGGCAGGACTATGGCTACACCTTC.

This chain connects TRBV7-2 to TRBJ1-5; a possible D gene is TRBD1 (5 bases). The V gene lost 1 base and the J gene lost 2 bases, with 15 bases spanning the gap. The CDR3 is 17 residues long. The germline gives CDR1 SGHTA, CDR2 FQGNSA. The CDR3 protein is CASSLGGVGQGNQPQHF. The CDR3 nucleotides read TGTGCCAGCAGCTTAGGGGGCGTTGGGCAGGGCAATCAGCCCCAGCATTTT.

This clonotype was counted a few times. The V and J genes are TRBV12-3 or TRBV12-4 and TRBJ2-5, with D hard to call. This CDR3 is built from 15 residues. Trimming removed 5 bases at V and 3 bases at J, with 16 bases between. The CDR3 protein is CASSPPSGWEETQYF. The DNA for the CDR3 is TGTGCCAGCAGTCCCCCCTCCGGGTGGGAAGAGACCCAGTACTTC.

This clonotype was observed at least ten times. Here the CDR3 DNA reads TGTGCCAGCAGTTGGGGGCGGAACACTGAAGCTTTCTTT. Protein: CASSWGRNTEAFF. The chain carries TRBV12-3 or TRBV12-4 and TRBJ1-1, with D tentatively TRBD1 (6 bases). The CDR3 length is 13 residues. V lost 4 bases and J lost 1, with 7 bases in between.

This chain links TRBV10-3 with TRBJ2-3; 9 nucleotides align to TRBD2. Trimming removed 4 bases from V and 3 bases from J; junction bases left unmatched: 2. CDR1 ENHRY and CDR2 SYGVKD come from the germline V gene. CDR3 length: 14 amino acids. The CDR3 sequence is CAISALAGTDTQYF. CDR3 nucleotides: TGTGCCATCAGTGCCCTAGCGGGAACAGATACGCAGTATTTT.

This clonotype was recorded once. This CDR3 reads CASSRTPKVSYEQFF. In nucleotides, the CDR3 is TGCGCCAGCAGCCGGACGCCGAAGGTCTCCTACGAGCAGTTCTTC. The V and J genes are TRBV4-1 and TRBJ2-1; D unclear. The length of the CDR3 is 15 residues. The germline V and J ends were trimmed by 4 bases and 10 bases, with 20 bases remaining between them. Germline V gene data show CDR1 as MGHRA and CDR2 as YSYEKL.

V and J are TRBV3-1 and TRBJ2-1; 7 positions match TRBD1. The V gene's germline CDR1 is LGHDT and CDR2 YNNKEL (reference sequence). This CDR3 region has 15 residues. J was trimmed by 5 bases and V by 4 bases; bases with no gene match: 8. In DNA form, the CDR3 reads TGTGCCAGCAGCCGCTACACCGACAGGGACAATGAGCAGTTCTTC. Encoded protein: CASSRYTDRDNEQFF.

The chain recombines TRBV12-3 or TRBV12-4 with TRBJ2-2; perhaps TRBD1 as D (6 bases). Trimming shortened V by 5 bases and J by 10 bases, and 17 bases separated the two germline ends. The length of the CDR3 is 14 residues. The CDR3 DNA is TGTGCCAGCAGTAAAATACAGGGATCGGTGGAGCTGTTTTTT. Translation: CASSKIQGSVELFF.

The CDR3 bases are TGCAGTGCTAGCAACACAGGGATCCAAGAGACCCAGTACTTC. Protein: CSASNTGIQETQYF. The rearrangement uses TRBV20-1 and TRBJ2-5, with D possibly being TRBD1 (6 bases). V lost 3 bases and J lost 1, with 12 bases in between. The CDR3 spans 14 residues. The germline V gene has CDR1 DFQATT and CDR2 SNEGSKA (reference sequence).

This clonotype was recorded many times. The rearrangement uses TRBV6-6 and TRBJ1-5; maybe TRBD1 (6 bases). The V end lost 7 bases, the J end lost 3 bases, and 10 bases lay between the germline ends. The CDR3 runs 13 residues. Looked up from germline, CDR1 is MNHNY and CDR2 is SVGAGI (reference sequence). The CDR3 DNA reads TGTGCCAGCACAAGGGGGTTCAATCAGCCCCAGCATTTT. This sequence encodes CASTRGFNQPQHF.

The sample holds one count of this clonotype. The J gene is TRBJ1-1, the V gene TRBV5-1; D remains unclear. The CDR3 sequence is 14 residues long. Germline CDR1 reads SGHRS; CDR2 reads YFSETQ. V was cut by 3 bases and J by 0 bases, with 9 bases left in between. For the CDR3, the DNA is TGCGCCAGCAGCTCGCCCAATATGAACACTGAAGCTTTCTTT. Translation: CASSSPNMNTEAFF.